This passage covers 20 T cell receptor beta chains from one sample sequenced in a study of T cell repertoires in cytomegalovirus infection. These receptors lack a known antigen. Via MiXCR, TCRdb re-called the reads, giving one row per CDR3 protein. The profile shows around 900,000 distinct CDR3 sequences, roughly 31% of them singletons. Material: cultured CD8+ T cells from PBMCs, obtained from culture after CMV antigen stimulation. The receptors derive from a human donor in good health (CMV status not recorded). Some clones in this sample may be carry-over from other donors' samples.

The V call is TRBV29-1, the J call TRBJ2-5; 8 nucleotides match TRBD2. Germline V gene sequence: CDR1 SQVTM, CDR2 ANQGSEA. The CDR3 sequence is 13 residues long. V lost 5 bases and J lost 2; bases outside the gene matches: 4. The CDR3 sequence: CSVSPGGQETQYF. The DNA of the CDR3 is TGCAGCGTTTCCCCGGGAGGGCAAGAGACCCAGTACTTC. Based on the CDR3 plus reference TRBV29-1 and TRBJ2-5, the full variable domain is SAVISQKPSRDICQRGTSLTIQCQVDSQVTMMFWYRQQPGQSLTLIATANQGSEATYESGFVIDKFPISRPNLTFSTLTVSNMSPEDSSIYLCSVSPGGQETQYFGPGTRLLVL.

This CDR3 reads CASSQTFLAGGPPFADTQYF. In DNA form, the CDR3 reads TGCGCCAGCAGCCAAACCTTCCTAGCGGGGGGGCCCCCATTTGCAGATACGCAGTATTTT. The chain joins TRBV4-1 to TRBJ2-3; the match to TRBD2 covers 12 bases. Per the germline V gene, CDR1 is MGHRA and CDR2 is YSYEKL. This CDR3 is built from 20 residues. The V and J ends lost 2 bases and 4 bases, in that order; junction bases with no gene match: 16.

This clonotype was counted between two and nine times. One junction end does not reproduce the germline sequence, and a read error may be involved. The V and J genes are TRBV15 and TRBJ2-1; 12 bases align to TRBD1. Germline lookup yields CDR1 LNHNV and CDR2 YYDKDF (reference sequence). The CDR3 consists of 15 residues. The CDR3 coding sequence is TGTGCCACCAGCAGGTTCGGGACAGGGGGCAATGAGCAGTTTTTC. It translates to CATSRFGTGGNEQFF. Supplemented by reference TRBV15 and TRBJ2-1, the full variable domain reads DAMVIQNPRYQVTQFGKPVTLSCSQTLNHNVMYWYQQKSSQAPKLLFHYYDKDFNNEADTPDNFQSRRPNTSFCFLDIRSPGLGDTAMYLCATSRFGTGGNEQFFGPGTRLTVL.

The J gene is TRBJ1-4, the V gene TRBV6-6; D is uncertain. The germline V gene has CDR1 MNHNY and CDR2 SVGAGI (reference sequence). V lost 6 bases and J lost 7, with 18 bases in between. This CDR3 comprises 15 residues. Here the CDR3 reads CASRGYGSLSEKLFF. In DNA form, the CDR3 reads TGTGCCAGCAGAGGCTATGGCAGCCTAAGTGAAAAACTGTTTTTT.

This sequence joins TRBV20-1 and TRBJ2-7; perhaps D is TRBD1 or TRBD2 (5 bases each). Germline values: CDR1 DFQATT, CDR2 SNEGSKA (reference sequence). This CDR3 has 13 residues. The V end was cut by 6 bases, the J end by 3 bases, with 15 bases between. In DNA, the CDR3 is TGCAGTGCGTACGAGGGGTCCGACTACGAGCAGTACTTC. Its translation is CSAYEGSDYEQYF.

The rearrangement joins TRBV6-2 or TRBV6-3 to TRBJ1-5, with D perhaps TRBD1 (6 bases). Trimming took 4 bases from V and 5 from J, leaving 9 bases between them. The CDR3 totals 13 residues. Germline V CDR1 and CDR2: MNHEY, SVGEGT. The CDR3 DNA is TGTGCCAGCAGTTCGGACAGTTATCAGCCCCAGCATTTT. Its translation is CASSSDSYQPQHF.

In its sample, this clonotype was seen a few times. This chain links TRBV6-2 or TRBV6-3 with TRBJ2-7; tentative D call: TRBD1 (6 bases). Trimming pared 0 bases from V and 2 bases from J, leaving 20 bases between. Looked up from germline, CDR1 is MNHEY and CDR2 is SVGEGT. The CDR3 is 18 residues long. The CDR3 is CASSYSTAGTGLTYEQYV. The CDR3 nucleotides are TGTGCCAGCAGTTACTCGACAGCAGGAACAGGGCTGACCTACGAGCAGTACGTC.

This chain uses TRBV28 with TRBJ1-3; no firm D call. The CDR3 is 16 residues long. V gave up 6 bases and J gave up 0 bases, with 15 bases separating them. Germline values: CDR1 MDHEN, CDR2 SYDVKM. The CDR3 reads CASSTRADLSGNTIYF. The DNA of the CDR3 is TGTGCCAGCAGCACCCGGGCCGACCTCTCTGGAAACACCATATATTTT. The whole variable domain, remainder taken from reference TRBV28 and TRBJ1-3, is DVKVTQSSRYLVKRTGEKVFLECVQDMDHENMFWYRQDPGLGLRLIYFSYDVKMKEKGDIPEGYSVSREKKERFSLILESASTNQTSMYLCASSTRADLSGNTIYFGEGSWLTVV.

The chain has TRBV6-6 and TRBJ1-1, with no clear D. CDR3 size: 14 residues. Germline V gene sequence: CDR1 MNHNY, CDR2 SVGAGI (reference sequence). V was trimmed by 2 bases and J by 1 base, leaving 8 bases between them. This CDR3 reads CASSYESENTEAFF. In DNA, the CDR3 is TGTGCCAGCAGTTACGAATCGGAGAACACTGAAGCTTTCTTT.

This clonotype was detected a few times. This CDR3 reads CASSLSQTGFNAGYTF. CDR3 in DNA: TGTGCCAGCAGTTTATCCCAAACAGGGTTTAATGCTGGCTACACCTTC. V gene TRBV27 combines with J gene TRBJ1-2; D perhaps matches TRBD1 (6 bases). V lost 0 bases and J lost 7, with 18 bases in between. This CDR3 is 16 amino acids long. Germline V gene lookup returns CDR1 MNHEY and CDR2 SMNVEV (reference sequence).

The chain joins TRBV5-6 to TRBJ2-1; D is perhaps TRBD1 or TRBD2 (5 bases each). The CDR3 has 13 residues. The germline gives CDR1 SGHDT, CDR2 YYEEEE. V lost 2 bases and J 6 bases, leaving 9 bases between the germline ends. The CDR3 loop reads CASSFKGPNEQFF. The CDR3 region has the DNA TGTGCCAGCAGCTTTAAGGGACCCAATGAGCAGTTCTTC.

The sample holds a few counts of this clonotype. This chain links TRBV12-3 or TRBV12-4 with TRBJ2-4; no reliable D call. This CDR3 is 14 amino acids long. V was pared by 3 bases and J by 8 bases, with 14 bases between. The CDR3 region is CASSFRLQVDIQYF. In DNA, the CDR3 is TGTGCCAGCAGTTTTAGACTTCAAGTGGACATTCAGTACTTC.

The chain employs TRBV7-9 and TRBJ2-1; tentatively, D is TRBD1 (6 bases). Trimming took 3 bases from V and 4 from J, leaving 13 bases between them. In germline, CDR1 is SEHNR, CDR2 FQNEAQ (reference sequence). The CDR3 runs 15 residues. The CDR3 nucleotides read TGTGCCAGCAGCTTCTCAGGGGACCCTTACAATGAGCAGTTCTTC. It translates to CASSFSGDPYNEQFF.

The CDR3 sequence is CAVKTDRSYGYTF. The CDR3 DNA follows: TGTGCCGTCAAAACGGACAGGTCCTATGGCTACACCTTC. The chain joins TRBV10-3 to TRBJ1-2; 7 positions agree with TRBD1. Germline V gene sequence: CDR1 ENHRY, CDR2 SYGVKD. This CDR3 comprises 13 residues. The junction had 10 bases not matched to a gene; V was cut back by 11 bases and J by 4 bases.

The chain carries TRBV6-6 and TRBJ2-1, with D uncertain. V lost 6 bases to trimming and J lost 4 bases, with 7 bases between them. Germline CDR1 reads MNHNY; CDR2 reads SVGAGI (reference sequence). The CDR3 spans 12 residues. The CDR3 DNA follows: TGTGCCAGCAGACGCATGTACAATGAGCAGTTCTTC. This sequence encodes CASRRMYNEQFF.

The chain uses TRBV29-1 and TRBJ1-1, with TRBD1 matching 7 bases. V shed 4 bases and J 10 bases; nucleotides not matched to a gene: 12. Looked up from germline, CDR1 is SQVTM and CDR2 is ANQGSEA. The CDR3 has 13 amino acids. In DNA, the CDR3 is TGCAGCGTTGTAGGCGTAGGGGGCGACTTAGCTTTCTTT. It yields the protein CSVVGVGGDLAFF.

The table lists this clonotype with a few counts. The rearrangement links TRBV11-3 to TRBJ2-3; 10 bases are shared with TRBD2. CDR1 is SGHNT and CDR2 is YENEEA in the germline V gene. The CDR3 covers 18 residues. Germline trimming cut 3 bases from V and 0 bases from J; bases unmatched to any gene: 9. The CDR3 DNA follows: TGTGCCAGCAGCTTCGGTAGCGGGGGGAGTTCTAGCACAGATACGCAGTATTTT. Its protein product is CASSFGSGGSSSTDTQYF.

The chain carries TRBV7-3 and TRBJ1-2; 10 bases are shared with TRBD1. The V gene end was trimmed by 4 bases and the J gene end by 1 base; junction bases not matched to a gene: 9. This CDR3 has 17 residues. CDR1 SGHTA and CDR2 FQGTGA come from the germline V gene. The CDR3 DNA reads TGTGCCAGCAGCTACCGGGACAGGGGTGAGATTAACTATGGCTACACCTTC. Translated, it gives CASSYRDRGEINYGYTF.

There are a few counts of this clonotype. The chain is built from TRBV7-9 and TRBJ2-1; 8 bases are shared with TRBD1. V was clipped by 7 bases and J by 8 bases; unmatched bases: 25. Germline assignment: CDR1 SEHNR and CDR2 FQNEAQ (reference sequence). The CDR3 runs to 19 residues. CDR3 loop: CASTQGADPNHIPLHEQFF. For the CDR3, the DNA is TGTGCCAGCACCCAGGGGGCGGACCCAAATCACATACCCTTACATGAGCAGTTCTTC.

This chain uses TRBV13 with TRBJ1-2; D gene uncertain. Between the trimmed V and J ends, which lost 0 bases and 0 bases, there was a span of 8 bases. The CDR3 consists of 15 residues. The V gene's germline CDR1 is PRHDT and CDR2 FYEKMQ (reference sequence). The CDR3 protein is CASSLGARSNYGYTF. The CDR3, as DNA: TGTGCCAGCAGCTTAGGAGCCAGGTCTAACTATGGCTACACCTTC.